This T cell receptor (beta chain) is drawn from a study of CD8+CD57+ T cells in acquired aplastic anemia. Turning to the study itself: Across the sorted CD4+ and CD8+ cells, DNA amounts averaged roughly 3.5 ug. Study observations and caveats: It was found that more than 25 CD8+ CDR3 sequences were shared between patients and controls.

For sequencing, patients were chosen who had shown expansion of CD8+CD57+ cells by flow cytometry. Each of the patients presented with severe acquired aplastic anemia. This clonotype has at least ten counts. What it binds is unknown. CDR3 and TCR beta VDJ profiling relied on genomic DNA as the template. TCRdb independently ran MiXCR on the reads; one entry per CDR3 protein. Among about 470,000 distinct CDR3 sequences listed, around 32% were seen once. The TCR was taken from a human donor with aplastic anemia. Input material: sorted CD4+, CD8+, or CD8+CD57+ T cells (not recorded which) from PBMCs.

The CDR3 nucleotides read TGTGCCAGCAGCTTACTGGGTGACTCTGGAAACACCATATATTTT. Its protein product is CASSLLGDSGNTIYF. V and J are TRBV7-8 and TRBJ1-3; D unresolved. CDR1 and CDR2 from the germline V gene are SGHVS and FQNEAQ. V was clipped by 2 bases and J by 0 bases, with 8 bases between them. CDR3 length equals 15 residues.